The present T cell receptor beta chain was sequenced within a study of T cell responses to AZD1222 COVID-19 vaccine (dated by TCRdb to the early 2020s). In the study overall: A total of about 230 trial participants underwent TCR sequencing, of whom about 210 received two doses of AZD1222 and some 25 received two doses of the MenACWY control vaccine. Trial participants were enrolled by age into 18-55, 56-69 and 70-plus year subgroups, with about 150, 28 and 57 TCR-sequenced participants respectively.

As regards this clone: Its target antigen remains unknown. No quality values exist for individual bases; no much larger clone is one base distant.

The sample's time point label, decoded: about 28 days (+/-7) after the second vaccine dose. Because spike-specific TCR depth and breadth did not differ between the two schedules, AZD1222 recipients who got a second dose at roughly 4 weeks were pooled with those who got a second dose at roughly 12 weeks. Vaccinee samples came from UK trials COV001 and COV002, including a single-blind randomized controlled phase 2/3 trial of AZD1222 (ChAdOx1 nCoV-19) in healthy adults. Trial participant PBMC samples were collected at day 0 and day 28 after the second dose for TCRbeta chain sequencing. The germline V gene encodes CDR1 SGHTS and CDR2 YDEGEE. The CDR3, from cysteine to phenylalanine, totals 11 residues. The entry retains the CDR3 DNA only, 33 bases that are in frame from base 1. Trimming removed 2 bases from V and 8 bases from J, leaving 7 bases between the germline ends. Here is what the overall study found, with its caveats: Because no day 14 peak-response samples were available, repertoires were characterized only after the peak T cell response. Participants were mostly white British and included more females than males, and it was suggested by the authors that clonal diversity may have been underestimated. The 56-69-year group was small, and its depth increase did not reach significance, likely because of low power. Epitopes outside the regions mutated in the B.1.351 and B.1.1.7 variants were reportedly recognized by nearly half of the unique spike-specific TCRs. Only 5 to 7 AZD1222 recipients were SARS-CoV-2 seropositive at baseline, limiting conclusions about previously exposed vaccinees. CD4 TCRs associated with the vaccine covered the entire spike protein, and the dominant responses were in regions 160-218 and 743-854. After two AZD1222 doses, both the breadth and the depth of spike-specific TCRs were significantly higher than at day 0 and than in MenACWY recipients.

The CDR3 regions of human TCRbeta chains were analyzed by immunosequencing. The authors processed their data as follows. Repertoire TCRs were matched against a reference library of SARS-CoV-2-specific TCRs generated with the MIRA antigen-specificity platform. Breadth was defined as the fraction of unique TCRs that were SARS-CoV-2-associated, and depth was defined as the fraction of total T cells that were SARS-CoV-2-associated. Each spike-specific TCR was assigned to its reactive spike region and to a CD4 or CD8 class using the MIRA data. Log10-transformed breadth and depth values were compared by one-way ANOVA with Sidak's multiple comparisons tests. TCRdb mirrors the immuneACCESS table, restricted to in-frame sequences. Some clones are absent from its copies; in checked studies, under half trace to an unresolved V gene, and the reason for the others is unknown. V and J calls and clone size are copied from that table; D and trimming were computed from the DNA. Across this sample there are about 140,000 clones, with more than 75% seen only once. The biggest ten clones account for 2.5% to 3.5% of the sample.

Recombination linked TRBV5-8 to TRBJ1-2, with no confidently assigned D gene. The specimen comprised peripheral blood, sampled 28 days after the second AZD1222 dose. The TCR comes from an adult who received the AZD1222 COVID-19 vaccine. The DNA reads TGTGCCAGCAGCTTACTTTGGGGCTACACCTTC. Translated, this gives CASSLLWGYTF. Supplemented by the reference TRBV5-8 and TRBJ1-2 proteins around the CDR3, the complete variable domain is EAGVTQSPTHLIKTRGQQATLRCSPISGHTSVYWYQQALGLGLQFLLWYDEGEERNRGNFPPRFSGRQFPNYSSELNVNALELEDSALYLCASSLLWGYTFGSGTRLTVV.